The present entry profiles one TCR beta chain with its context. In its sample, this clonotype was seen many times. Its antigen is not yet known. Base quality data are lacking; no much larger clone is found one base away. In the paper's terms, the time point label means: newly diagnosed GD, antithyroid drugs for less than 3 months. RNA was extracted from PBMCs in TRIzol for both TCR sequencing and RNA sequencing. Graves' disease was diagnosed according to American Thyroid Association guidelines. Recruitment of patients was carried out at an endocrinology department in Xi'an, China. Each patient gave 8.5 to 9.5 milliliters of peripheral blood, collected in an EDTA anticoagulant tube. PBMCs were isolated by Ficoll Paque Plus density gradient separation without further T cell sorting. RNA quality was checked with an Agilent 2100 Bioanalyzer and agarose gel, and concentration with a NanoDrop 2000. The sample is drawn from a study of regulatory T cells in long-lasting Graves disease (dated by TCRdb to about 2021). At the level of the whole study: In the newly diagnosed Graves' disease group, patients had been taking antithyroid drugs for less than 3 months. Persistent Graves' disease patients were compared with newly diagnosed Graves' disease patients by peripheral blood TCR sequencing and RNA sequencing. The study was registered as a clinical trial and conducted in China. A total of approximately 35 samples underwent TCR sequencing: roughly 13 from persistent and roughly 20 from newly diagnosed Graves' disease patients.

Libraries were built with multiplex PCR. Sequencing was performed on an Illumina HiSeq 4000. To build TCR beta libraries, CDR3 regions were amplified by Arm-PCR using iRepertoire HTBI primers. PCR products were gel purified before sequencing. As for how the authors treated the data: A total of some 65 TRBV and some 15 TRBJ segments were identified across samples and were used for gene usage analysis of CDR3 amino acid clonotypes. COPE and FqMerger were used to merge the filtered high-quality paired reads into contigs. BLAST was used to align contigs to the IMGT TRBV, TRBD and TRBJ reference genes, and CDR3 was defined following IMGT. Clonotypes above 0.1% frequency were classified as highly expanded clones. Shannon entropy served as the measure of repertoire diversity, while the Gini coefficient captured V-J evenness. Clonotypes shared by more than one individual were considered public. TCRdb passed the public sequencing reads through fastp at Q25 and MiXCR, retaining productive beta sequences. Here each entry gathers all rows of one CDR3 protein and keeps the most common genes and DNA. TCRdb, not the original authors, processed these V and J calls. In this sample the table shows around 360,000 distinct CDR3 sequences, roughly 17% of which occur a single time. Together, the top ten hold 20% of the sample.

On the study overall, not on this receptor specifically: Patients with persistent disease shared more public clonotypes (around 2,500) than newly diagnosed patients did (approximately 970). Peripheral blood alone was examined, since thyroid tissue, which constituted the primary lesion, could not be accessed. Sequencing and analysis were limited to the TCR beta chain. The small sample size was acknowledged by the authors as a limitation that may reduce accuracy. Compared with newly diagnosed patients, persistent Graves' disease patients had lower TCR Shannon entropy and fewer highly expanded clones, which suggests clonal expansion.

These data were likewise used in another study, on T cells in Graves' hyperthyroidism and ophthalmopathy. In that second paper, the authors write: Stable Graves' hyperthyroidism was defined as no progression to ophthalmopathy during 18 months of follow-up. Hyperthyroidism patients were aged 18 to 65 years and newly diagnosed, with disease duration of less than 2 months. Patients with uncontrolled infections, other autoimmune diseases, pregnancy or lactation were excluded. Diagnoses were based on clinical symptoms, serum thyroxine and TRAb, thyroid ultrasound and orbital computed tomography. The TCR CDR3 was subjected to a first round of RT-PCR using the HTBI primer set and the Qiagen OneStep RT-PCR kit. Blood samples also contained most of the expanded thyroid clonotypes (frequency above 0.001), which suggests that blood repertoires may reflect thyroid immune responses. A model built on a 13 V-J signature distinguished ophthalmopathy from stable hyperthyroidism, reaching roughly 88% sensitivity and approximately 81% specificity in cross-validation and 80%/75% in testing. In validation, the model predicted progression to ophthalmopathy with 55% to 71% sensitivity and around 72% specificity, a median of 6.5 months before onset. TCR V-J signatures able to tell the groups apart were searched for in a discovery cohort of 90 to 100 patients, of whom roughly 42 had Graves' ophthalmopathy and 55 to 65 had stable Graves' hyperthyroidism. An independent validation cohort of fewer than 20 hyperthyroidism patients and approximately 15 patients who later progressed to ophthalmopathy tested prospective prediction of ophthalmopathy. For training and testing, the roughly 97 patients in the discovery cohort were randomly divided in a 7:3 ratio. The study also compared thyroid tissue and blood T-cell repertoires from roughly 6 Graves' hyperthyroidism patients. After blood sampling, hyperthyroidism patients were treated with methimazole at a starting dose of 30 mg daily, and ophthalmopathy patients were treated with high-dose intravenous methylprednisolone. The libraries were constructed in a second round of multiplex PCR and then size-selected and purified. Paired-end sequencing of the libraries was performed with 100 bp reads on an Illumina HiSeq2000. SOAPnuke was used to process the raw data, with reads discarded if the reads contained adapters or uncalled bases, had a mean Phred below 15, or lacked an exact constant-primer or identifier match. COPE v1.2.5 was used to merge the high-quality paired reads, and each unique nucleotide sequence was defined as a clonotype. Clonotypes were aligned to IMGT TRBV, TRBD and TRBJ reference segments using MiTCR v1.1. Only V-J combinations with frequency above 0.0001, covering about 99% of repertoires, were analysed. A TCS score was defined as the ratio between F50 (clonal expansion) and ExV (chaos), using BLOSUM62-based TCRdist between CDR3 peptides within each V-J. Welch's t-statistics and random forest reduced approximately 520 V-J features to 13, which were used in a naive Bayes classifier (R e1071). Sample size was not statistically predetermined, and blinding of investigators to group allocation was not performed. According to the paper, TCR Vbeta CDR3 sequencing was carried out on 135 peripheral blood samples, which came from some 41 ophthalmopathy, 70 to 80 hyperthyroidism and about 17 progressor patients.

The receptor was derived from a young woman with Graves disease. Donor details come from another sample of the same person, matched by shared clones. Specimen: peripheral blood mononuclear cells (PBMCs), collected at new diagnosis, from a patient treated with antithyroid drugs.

The CDR3 reads as follows: CATLAGESDTQYF. The bases read TGTGCCACTCTAGCGGGGGAATCAGATACGCAGTATTTT. The chain uses TRBV28 and TRBJ2-3, with 10 bases aligning to TRBD2. CDR1 and CDR2 were assigned from the germline V gene as MDHEN and SYDVKM. The CDR3, from cysteine to phenylalanine, totals 13 residues. Of the read, only the CDR3 DNA is kept; its 39 bases are in frame from base 1. After removal of 10 bases from V and 4 bases from J, the junction retains 5 bases not matched to a gene.